This T cell receptor beta chain stems from a study of breast tumors, draining lymph nodes, adjacent tissues. The lymph nodes were axillary draining lymph nodes from breast cancer patients. TCRdb fed the multiplex PCR reads into MiXCR, producing one record per CDR3 protein. The sample lists approximately 170,000 distinct CDR3 sequences; approximately 33% were seen once. About this clonotype: This could be a read error, since a much larger clone is one nucleotide away.

The germline gives CDR1 LGHDT, CDR2 YNNKEL (reference sequence). This CDR3 region has 16 residues. This sequence originates from a female donor with breast cancer. Some clones in this sample may be carry-over from other donors' samples. The J gene is TRBJ2-7, the V gene TRBV3-1; 12 bases are shared with TRBD2. The material sequenced was axillary lymph node tissue. DNA for the CDR3: TGTGCCAGCAGCCTCCGGACTAGCGGGGCCTCCTACGGGCAGTACTTC. This codes for CASSLRTSGASYGQYF.